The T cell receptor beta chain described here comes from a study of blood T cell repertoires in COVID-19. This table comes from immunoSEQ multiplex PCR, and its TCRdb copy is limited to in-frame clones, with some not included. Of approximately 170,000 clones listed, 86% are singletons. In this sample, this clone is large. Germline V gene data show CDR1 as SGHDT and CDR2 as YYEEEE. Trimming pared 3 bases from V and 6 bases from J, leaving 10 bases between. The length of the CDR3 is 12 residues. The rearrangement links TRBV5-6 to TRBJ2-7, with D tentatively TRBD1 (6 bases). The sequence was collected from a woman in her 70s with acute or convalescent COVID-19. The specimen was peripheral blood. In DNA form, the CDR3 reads TGTGCCAGCAGCTGGGGGACAAGCGAGCAGTACTTC. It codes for CASSWGTSEQYF.